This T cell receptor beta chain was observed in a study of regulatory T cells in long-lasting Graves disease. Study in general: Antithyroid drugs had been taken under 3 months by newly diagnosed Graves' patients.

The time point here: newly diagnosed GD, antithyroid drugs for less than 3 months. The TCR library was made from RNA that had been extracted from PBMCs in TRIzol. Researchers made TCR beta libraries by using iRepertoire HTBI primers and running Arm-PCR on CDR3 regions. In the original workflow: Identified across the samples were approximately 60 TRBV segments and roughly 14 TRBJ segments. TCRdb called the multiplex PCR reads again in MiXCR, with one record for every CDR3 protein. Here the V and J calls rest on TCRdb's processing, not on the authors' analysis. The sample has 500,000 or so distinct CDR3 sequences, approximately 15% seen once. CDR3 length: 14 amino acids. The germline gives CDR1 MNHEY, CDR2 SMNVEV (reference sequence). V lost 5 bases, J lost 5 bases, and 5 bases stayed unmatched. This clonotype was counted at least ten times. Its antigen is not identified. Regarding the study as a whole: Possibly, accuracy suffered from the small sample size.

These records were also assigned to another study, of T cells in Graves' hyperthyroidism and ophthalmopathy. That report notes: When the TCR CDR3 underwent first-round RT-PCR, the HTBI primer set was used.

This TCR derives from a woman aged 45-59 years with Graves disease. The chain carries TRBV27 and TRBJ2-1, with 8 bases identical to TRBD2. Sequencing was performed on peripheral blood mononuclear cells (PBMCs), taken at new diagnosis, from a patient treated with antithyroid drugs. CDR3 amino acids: CASSLSGSDNEQFF. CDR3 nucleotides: TGTGCCAGCAGTCTAAGCGGGAGTGACAATGAGCAGTTCTTC.